The clone carrying this T cell receptor (beta chain) was detected only once. The antigen is unknown. The source of the sample is a study of cytomegalovirus exposure and HLA in healthy donors. Overall study findings and caveats: Later analysis associated a missense DCLRE1C variant with TCR beta V- and J-gene trimming.

Primers included in the PCR were 60 Vbeta and 13 Jbeta primers. The table came from immunoSEQ multiplex PCR; TCRdb's copy has only in-frame clones and leaves some out. This sample carries 110,000 or so clones, about three quarters of them seen once, and the ten largest clones take about 5.3%. The sequencing input was PBMCs. The sequence was collected from a male donor in good health and CMV-seronegative.

The CDR3 DNA sequence: TGCAGCGCACGTGAGCGCAATCAGCCCCAGCATTTT. Its protein product is CSARERNQPQHF. This chain links TRBV29-1 with TRBJ1-5; D is unresolved. Germline V gene sequence: CDR1 SQVTM, CDR2 ANQGSEA. This CDR3 spans 12 amino acids. The ends were cut back, 7 bases at V and 2 bases at J, with 9 bases in the middle.